Each of the 24 T cell receptor beta chains below was sequenced from the same sample in a study of regulatory T cells in long-lasting Graves disease. For TCR beta, libraries came from iRepertoire HTBI primers and Arm-PCR of CDR3 regions. Using its own MiXCR run on the multiplex PCR reads, TCRdb lists one record per CDR3 protein. The sample lists fewer than 400,000 distinct CDR3 sequences, around 21% occurring once. Documented time point: persistent/refractory GD, antithyroid drugs over 5 years with positive TRAb. The TCR library was prepared using RNA isolated from PBMCs. Material: peripheral blood mononuclear cells (PBMCs), obtained when the disease was refractory, from a patient treated with antithyroid drugs. The origin of the receptors is a female donor with Graves disease.

This clonotype was counted many times. V usage is TRBV20-1 and J usage is TRBJ2-7, with 7 bases identical to TRBD1. Germline CDR1 and CDR2: DFQATT and SNEGSKA (reference sequence). The ends lost 4 bases at V and 2 bases at J; junction bases unmatched: 5. CDR3 length: 13 residues. The CDR3 DNA is TGCAGTGCTAACGAGGGGGCTGCCTACGAGCAGTACTTC. It codes for CSANEGAAYEQYF.

This clonotype showed up just a few times. V gene TRBV30 combines with J gene TRBJ2-7; 11 bases match TRBD2. Germline V CDR1 and CDR2: GTSNPN, SVGIG (reference sequence). Unmatched junction bases numbered 8, after V lost 5 bases and J lost 11 bases. The CDR3 sequence is 12 residues long. CDR3 loop: CAWGGTSGMKYF. In DNA form, the CDR3 reads TGTGCCTGGGGAGGGACTAGCGGCATGAAGTACTTC.

This clonotype was detected many times. CDR3 sequence: CASSFSDQLITEAFF. CDR3 bases: TGTGCCAGCAGCTTTTCTGACCAGCTAATAACTGAAGCTTTCTTT. The V gene is TRBV7-8, the J gene TRBJ1-1, with unresolved D. Germline CDR1 reads SGHVS; CDR2 reads FQNEAQ. This CDR3 has 15 residues. Trimming cost V 3 bases and J 5 bases, with 16 bases left between them. Looking up the rest from reference TRBV7-8 and TRBJ1-1 gives the full variable domain: GAGVSQSPRYKVAKRGQDVALRCDPISGHVSLFWYQQALGQGPEFLTYFQNEAQLDKSGLPSDRFFAERPEGSVSTLKIQRTQQEDSAVYLCASSFSDQLITEAFFGQGTRLTVV.

At least ten counts were recorded for this clonotype. The chain uses TRBV30 and TRBJ2-2, with D tentatively TRBD2 (6 bases). The CDR3 loop spans 14 amino acids. Trimming pared 5 bases from V and 3 bases from J, leaving 13 bases between. The V gene's germline CDR1 is GTSNPN and CDR2 SVGIG (reference sequence). CDR3 nucleotide sequence: TGTGCCTGGGAAAGACTAGTGCACACCGGGGAGCTGTTTTTT. The encoded protein is CAWERLVHTGELFF.

The chain links TRBV28 to TRBJ2-3; weak D call: TRBD2 (6 bases). CDR1 and CDR2 from the germline V gene are MDHEN and SYDVKM. The V and J ends lost 2 bases and 4 bases respectively, with 10 bases between them. The CDR3 has 14 amino acids. As DNA, the CDR3 is TGTGCCAGCAGTTTAGGAGGGATGGCAGATACGCAGTATTTT. Its translation: CASSLGGMADTQYF.

A note on this clonotype: The germline gene is not matched at one end of the junction; a read error may be the cause. The chain employs TRBV6-1 and TRBJ1-2; TRBD1 is a possible D gene (5 bases). The CDR3 runs to 15 residues. CDR1 is MNHNS and CDR2 is SASEGT in the germline V gene. CDR3 bases: TGTGCCGGCAGTGAAGGGGCAGGGCGGAACTATGGCTACACCTTC. This codes for CAGSEGAGRNYGYTF.

The table lists this clonotype with a few counts. This chain joins TRBV10-3 and TRBJ2-7, with a tentative D call TRBD1 (5 bases). CDR1 is ENHRY and CDR2 is SYGVKD in the germline V gene. V shed 10 bases and J shed 2 bases, with 15 bases lying between them. The CDR3 has 13 residues. The CDR3 bases are TGTGCCACCGCAGGGCGACTCACCTACGAGCAGTACTTC. As protein: CATAGRLTYEQYF.

This chain connects TRBV2 to TRBJ2-5; 14 nucleotides agree with TRBD2. This CDR3 comprises 18 residues. V shed 6 bases, J shed 7 bases, and the junction held 16 bases outside the gene matches. CDR1 is SNHLY and CDR2 is FYNNEI in the germline V gene. CDR3 protein: CASRGRGLAGEFPGTQYF. For the CDR3, the DNA is TGTGCCAGCAGGGGTCGGGGACTAGCGGGAGAGTTCCCCGGGACCCAGTACTTC.

The gene calls are TRBV28 and TRBJ2-1; 9 positions match TRBD2. Germline-derived CDR1 and CDR2 are MDHEN and SYDVKM. The CDR3 covers 17 residues. With V trimmed by 1 base and J by 3 bases, 7 bases remained unmatched. The CDR3 protein is CASSLLLGREGYNEQFF. The CDR3 nucleotides are TGTGCCAGCAGTTTATTACTCGGGCGGGAGGGCTACAATGAGCAGTTCTTC.

The V gene is TRBV3-1, the J gene TRBJ1-5, with 9 positions matching TRBD1. The V and J ends lost 1 base and 4 bases, in that order; junction bases with no gene match: 17. The CDR3 length is 20 residues. Germline CDR1 reads LGHDT; CDR2 reads YNNKEL (reference sequence). CDR3 region: CASSQAPPSAAQGANQPQHF. As DNA, the CDR3 is TGTGCCAGCAGCCAAGCACCCCCCAGCGCGGCACAGGGGGCAAATCAGCCCCAGCATTTT. The full variable domain, in which reference TRBV3-1 and TRBJ1-5 provide the parts outside the CDR3, is DTAVSQTPKYLVTQMGNDKSIKCEQNLGHDTMYWYKQDSKKFLKIMFSYNNKELIINETVPNRFSPKSPDKAHLNLHINSLELGDSAVYFCASSQAPPSAAQGANQPQHFGDGTRLSIL.

In its sample, this clonotype was seen many times. J is TRBJ1-2 and V is TRBV3-1; D remains unclear. The ends were cut back, 4 bases at V and 5 bases at J, with 11 bases in the middle. The CDR3 spans 13 residues. The germline gives CDR1 LGHDT, CDR2 YNNKEL (reference sequence). CDR3 nucleotides: TGTGCCAGCAGCCCTACGTCGCTTTATGGCTACACCTTC. It codes for CASSPTSLYGYTF.

The sample holds many counts of this clonotype. V is TRBV12-3 or TRBV12-4 and J is TRBJ2-2; D call uncertain. This CDR3 is built from 13 residues. The ends were cut back, 2 bases at V and 1 base at J, with 2 bases in the middle. CDR3 in DNA: TGTGCCAGCAGTTTAAGGAACACCGGGGAGCTGTTTTTT. This codes for CASSLRNTGELFF.

The chain uses TRBV19 and TRBJ2-2; weak D call: TRBD1 (6 bases). From germline, CDR1 is LNHDA and CDR2 SQIVND (reference sequence). The CDR3 loop spans 14 amino acids. V lost 7 bases and J lost 3, with 12 bases in between. The CDR3 spells CASKVGHYTGELFF. The CDR3 region has the DNA TGTGCCAGTAAGGTGGGACACTACACCGGGGAGCTGTTTTTT. Variable domain in full (rest from reference TRBV19 and TRBJ2-2): DGGITQSPKYLFRKEGQNVTLSCEQNLNHDAMYWYRQDPGQGLRLIYYSQIVNDFQKGDIAEGYSVSREKKESFPLTVTSAQKNPTAFYLCASKVGHYTGELFFGEGSRLTVL.

This clonotype came up a few times. J is TRBJ2-7 and V is TRBV7-2, with TRBD2 matching 7 bases. Losses at the gene ends were 4 bases for V and 3 bases for J; bases not matched to a gene: 9. The germline V gene has CDR1 SGHTA and CDR2 FQGNSA. The CDR3 sequence is 15 residues long. In DNA, the CDR3 is TGTGCCAGCAGCTCGCTGGGCGGGGGATTCTACGAGCAGTACTTC. It specifies CASSSLGGGFYEQYF.

This clonotype came up many times. The chain recombines TRBV11-2 with TRBJ2-5, with D perhaps matching TRBD2 (6 bases). The germline V and J ends were trimmed by 5 bases and 2 bases, with 18 bases remaining between them. Germline V CDR1 and CDR2: SGHAT, FQNNGV. The CDR3 contains 16 residues. The CDR3 sequence: CASSPTGAMWQETQYF. The CDR3 coding sequence is TGTGCCAGCAGCCCAACGGGAGCCATGTGGCAAGAGACCCAGTACTTC.

This clonotype was observed a handful of times. The chain couples TRBV25-1 to TRBJ2-1, with a possible D match to TRBD2 (5 bases). The V end was cut by 3 bases, the J end by 8 bases, with 17 bases between. The CDR3 runs to 15 residues. Looked up from germline, CDR1 is MGHDK and CDR2 is SYGVNS. CDR3 DNA sequence: TGTGCCAGCAGTGATCCGGGGAGAGGGTTAGATGAGCAGTTCTTC. Protein product: CASSDPGRGLDEQFF.

In regard to this clonotype: A single base separates this from a much larger clone, so it may be a read error. The chain is built from TRBV2 and TRBJ1-5; no clear D gene. The V gene lost 6 bases and the J gene lost 9 bases, with 12 bases spanning the gap. The CDR3 sequence is 12 residues long. From germline, CDR1 is SNHLY and CDR2 FYNNEI. The CDR3 loop reads CASSPTWRPQHF. CDR3 in DNA: TGTGCCAGCAGCCCTACGTGGCGGCCCCAGCATTTT. Filled out from reference TRBV2 and TRBJ1-5, the complete variable domain reads EPEVTQTPSHQVTQMGQEVILRCVPISNHLYFYWYRQILGQKVEFLVSFYNNEISEKSEIFDDQFSVERPDGSNFTLKIRSTKLEDSAMYFCASSPTWRPQHFGDGTRLSIL.

There are many counts of this clonotype. This chain joins TRBV7-2 and TRBJ1-5; D is uncertain. Germline CDR1 and CDR2: SGHTA and FQGNSA. The CDR3 contains 15 residues. V was shortened by 2 bases and J by 0 bases, with 8 bases between the two germline ends. The CDR3 region has the DNA TGTGCCAGCAGCTTAACCGACCGTAGCAATCAGCCCCAGCATTTT. This encodes CASSLTDRSNQPQHF.

This clonotype was counted ten times or more. The V call is TRBV12-3 or TRBV12-4, the J call TRBJ2-5; no definite D call. The V and J ends lost 6 bases and 9 bases respectively, with 11 bases between them. CDR3 length equals 11 residues. The DNA for the CDR3 is TGTGCCAGCAGCCCTATTAGGTCCCAGTACTTC. Protein: CASSPIRSQYF.

The chain couples TRBV7-8 to TRBJ1-5, with D perhaps TRBD1 (5 bases). Trimming stripped 5 bases from V and 7 bases from J, with 15 bases between. Per germline, CDR1 SGHVS and CDR2 FQNEAQ. The CDR3 consists of 14 residues. The CDR3 DNA is TGTGCCAGCAGCCCCAGCGGGGCTGGGCAGCCCCAGCATTTT. It is translated as CASSPSGAGQPQHF.

This clonotype was observed many times. The chain is built from TRBV6-5 and TRBJ1-1; the D gene is possibly TRBD1 (5 bases). Germline loops: CDR1 MNHEY, CDR2 SVGAGI. CDR3 length equals 14 residues. Between the trimmed V and J ends, which lost 2 bases and 5 bases, there was a span of 12 bases. The CDR3 nucleotides read TGTGCCAGCAGTTACGGGGCGTGGGGGACTGAAGCTTTCTTT. Amino acids: CASSYGAWGTEAFF.

This clonotype showed up many times. The rearrangement joins TRBV6-2 or TRBV6-3 to TRBJ1-1; 8 nucleotides match TRBD1. The CDR3 extends over 14 amino acids. The junction had 2 bases not matched to a gene; V was cut back by 4 bases and J by 1 base. Germline V gene lookup returns CDR1 MNHEY and CDR2 SVGEGT. CDR3 region: CASSWGQANTEAFF. In DNA, the CDR3 is TGTGCCAGCAGTTGGGGACAGGCGAACACTGAAGCTTTCTTT.

On this clonotype itself: One end of the junction varies from germline; a read error may be responsible. This chain connects TRBV4-3 to TRBJ2-4, with 7 bases aligning to TRBD2. Germline V gives CDR1 LGHNA, CDR2 YSLEER. CDR3 size: 15 residues. The CDR3 region is CASSRTRLAKNIQHF. The CDR3, as DNA: TGCGCCAGCAGCCGGACTAGACTAGCCAAAAACATTCAGCACTTC.

This clonotype was detected ten times or more. The V gene is TRBV11-2, the J gene TRBJ1-5; possibly TRBD1 for D (5 bases). Germline values: CDR1 SGHAT, CDR2 FQNNGV. Trimming left V 1 base short and J 3 bases short, with 10 bases between. The CDR3 spans 15 residues. CDR3 DNA: TGTGCCAGCAGCTTAGGCGACAGACCCAATCAGCCCCAGCATTTT. Protein: CASSLGDRPNQPQHF.